Below, 28 T cell receptor beta chains from the same sample are listed, as sequenced in a study of cytomegalovirus exposure and HLA in healthy donors. The PCR made use of 60 Vbeta and 13 Jbeta primers. Using immunoSEQ multiplex PCR, the repertoire was profiled, and TCRdb retains in-frame clones only, with some absent. The sample yields about 190,000 clones, about 69% seen once. The sample was PBMCs. All receptors come from a man aged 25-40 years in good health and CMV-seropositive.

This clone was observed a handful of times. The CDR3 DNA reads as TGTGCCATCAGTGAATCGACTAGCGGTTACAATGAGCAGTTCTTC. Amino acid sequence: CAISESTSGYNEQFF. The chain links TRBV10-3 to TRBJ2-1; 9 positions match TRBD2. This CDR3 comprises 15 residues. Germline CDR1 and CDR2: ENHRY and SYGVKD. With V trimmed by 3 bases and J by 4 bases, 4 bases remained unmatched.

This clone was counted between two and nine times. The chain employs TRBV6-1 and TRBJ1-2; TRBD1 agrees at 7 bases. V dropped 5 bases and J dropped 4; count of bases not matched to a gene: 7. Looked up from germline, CDR1 is MNHNS and CDR2 is SASEGT. The CDR3 sequence is 14 residues long. The DNA of the CDR3 is TGTGCCAGCAGTCTACAGGGGTACGGCTATGGCTACACCTTC. It translates to CASSLQGYGYGYTF.

This chain connects TRBV29-1 to TRBJ2-5; 7 positions match TRBD2. The germline V gene encodes CDR1 SQVTM and CDR2 ANQGSEA. The V and J ends lost 6 bases and 1 base, in that order; junction bases with no gene match: 11. The CDR3 runs 15 residues. The CDR3 loop reads CSVMGGRGPQETQYF. DNA for the CDR3: TGCAGCGTCATGGGCGGGAGAGGGCCCCAAGAGACCCAGTACTTC.

This clone was recorded once. The chain combines TRBV19 with TRBJ2-4; 14 nucleotides line up with TRBD2. Losses at the gene ends were 6 bases for V and 0 bases for J; bases not matched to a gene: 7. The CDR3 is made up of 18 amino acids. Germline V gene sequence: CDR1 LNHDA, CDR2 SQIVND (reference sequence). CDR3 nucleotide sequence: TGTGCCAGTAGACCGGGACTAGCGGGGGTCCTAGCCAAAAACATTCAGTACTTC. This gives the protein CASRPGLAGVLAKNIQYF.

The chain is built from TRBV11-2 and TRBJ2-4; D is perhaps TRBD1 (6 bases). V was pared by 4 bases and J by 0 bases, with 19 bases between. Germline V gene data show CDR1 as SGHAT and CDR2 as FQNNGV. There are 18 residues in the CDR3. The CDR3 DNA reads TGTGCCAGCAGCTACTCTGGACAGTCAGGCTCAGCCAAAAACATTCAGTACTTC. The encoded protein is CASSYSGQSGSAKNIQYF. Full variable domain (outside the CDR3, taken from reference TRBV11-2 and TRBJ2-4): EAGVAQSPRYKIIEKRQSVAFWCNPISGHATLYWYQQILGQGPKLLIQFQNNGVVDDSQLPKDRFSAERLKGVDSTLKIQPAKLEDSAVYLCASSYSGQSGSAKNIQYFGAGTRLSVL.

The gene calls are TRBV11-2 and TRBJ2-3, with D maybe TRBD2 (7 bases). CDR3 size: 18 residues. Per germline, CDR1 SGHAT and CDR2 FQNNGV. Trimming left V 0 bases short and J 1 base short, with 17 bases between. CDR3 sequence: CASSLDSLGAGGTDTQYF. CDR3 nucleotides: TGTGCCAGCAGCTTAGATTCTTTGGGGGCGGGGGGCACAGATACGCAGTATTTT. The full variable domain, with the rest looked up from reference TRBV11-2 and TRBJ2-3, is EAGVAQSPRYKIIEKRQSVAFWCNPISGHATLYWYQQILGQGPKLLIQFQNNGVVDDSQLPKDRFSAERLKGVDSTLKIQPAKLEDSAVYLCASSLDSLGAGGTDTQYFGPGTRLTVL.

V gene TRBV9 combines with J gene TRBJ2-7; 9 bases fit TRBD2. Germline lookup yields CDR1 SGDLS and CDR2 YYNGEE. This CDR3 region has 16 residues. J was trimmed by 3 bases and V by 0 bases; bases with no gene match: 7. CDR3 in amino acids: CASSVEGKTSGYEQYF. In DNA form, the CDR3 reads TGTGCCAGCAGCGTAGAAGGGAAGACTAGCGGCTACGAGCAGTACTTC.

The chain has TRBV6-5 and TRBJ2-1; tentatively, D is TRBD1 (5 bases). Germline V gene lookup returns CDR1 MNHEY and CDR2 SVGAGI. The length of the CDR3 is 14 residues. V was trimmed by 5 bases and J by 2 bases, leaving 10 bases between them. CDR3 in amino acids: CASSRAGTYNEQFF. For the CDR3, the DNA is TGTGCCAGCAGTCGCGCAGGGACCTACAATGAGCAGTTCTTC.

V usage is TRBV5-8 and J usage is TRBJ1-2, with 11 bases lining up with TRBD1. Looked up from germline, CDR1 is SGHTS and CDR2 is YDEGEE. The CDR3 spans 15 residues. V was pared by 4 bases and J by 3 bases, with 5 bases of the junction left unmatched. The chain's CDR3 is CASSQRTGGYYGYTF. The CDR3 DNA follows: TGTGCCAGCAGCCAGAGGACAGGGGGCTACTATGGCTACACCTTC.

The J gene is TRBJ1-5, the V gene TRBV18, with D maybe TRBD1 (6 bases). The CDR3 sequence is 15 residues long. Germline V CDR1 and CDR2: KGHSH, LQKENI. V lost 5 bases and J lost 2, with 13 bases in between. In nucleotides, the CDR3 is TGTGCCAGCTCAATGACGGACAGCCGCAATCAGCCCCAGCATTTT. This sequence encodes CASSMTDSRNQPQHF.

As to this clone: Different DNA sequences within this sample yield the same CDR3. The rearrangement links TRBV27 to TRBJ2-7; TRBD2 is a possible D gene (5 bases). The V gene lost 6 bases and the J gene lost 2 bases, with 14 bases spanning the gap. The germline gives CDR1 MNHEY, CDR2 SMNVEV (reference sequence). The CDR3 covers 14 residues. This chain's CDR3 is CASSRRTGTYEQYF. The CDR3 DNA follows: TGTGCCAGCAGCCGTAGGACGGGAACCTACGAGCAGTACTTC.

This chain joins TRBV28 and TRBJ2-7; D is ambiguous. The V gene lost 4 bases and the J gene lost 5 bases, with 12 bases spanning the gap. Germline lookup yields CDR1 MDHEN and CDR2 SYDVKM. The CDR3 runs to 13 residues. The CDR3, as DNA: TGTGCCAGCAGTTCCCCCCAAGCCGACGAGCAGTACTTC. It encodes CASSSPQADEQYF.

This clone came up once. V and J are TRBV4-1 and TRBJ2-3, with TRBD1 identical over 8 bases. The germline gives CDR1 MGHRA, CDR2 YSYEKL. V shed 3 bases, J shed 2 bases, and the junction held 13 bases outside the gene matches. The CDR3 covers 18 residues. The chain's CDR3 is CASSHGSDDRGPTDTQYF. Here the CDR3 DNA reads TGCGCCAGCAGCCATGGATCGGACGACAGGGGCCCCACAGATACGCAGTATTTT.

The chain joins TRBV4-1 to TRBJ2-5; 16 positions agree with TRBD2. Germline CDR1 and CDR2: MGHRA and YSYEKL. Trimming removed 4 bases from V and 2 bases from J; junction bases left unmatched: 10. The CDR3 consists of 19 residues. CDR3 DNA: TGCGCCAGCAGCCGCTCGGGACTAGCGGGAGGGCGGACGCAAGAGACCCAGTACTTC. Protein sequence: CASSRSGLAGGRTQETQYF.

This chain's CDR3 is CASSLAGWGTDTQYF. In DNA, the CDR3 is TGTGCCAGCAGCTTGGCGGGGTGGGGCACAGATACGCAGTATTTT. The genes are TRBV5-4 and TRBJ2-3; possibly TRBD2 for D (5 bases). Germline values: CDR1 SGHNT, CDR2 YYREEE (reference sequence). Trimming left V 0 bases short and J 1 base short, with 9 bases between. The CDR3 is 15 residues long.

The chain has TRBV27 and TRBJ2-7; 9 nucleotides align to TRBD1. Per germline, CDR1 MNHEY and CDR2 SMNVEV (reference sequence). V lost 7 bases, J lost 1 base, and 8 bases stayed unmatched. The CDR3 extends over 15 amino acids. The CDR3 bases are TGTGCCAGCACTTACAGGGGGCATGAATCCTACGAGCAGTACTTC. It encodes CASTYRGHESYEQYF.

The CDR3 DNA reads TGTGCCAGCAGGCTCACCGGGGGTGGGGACTATGGCTACACCTTC. Protein product: CASRLTGGGDYGYTF. The gene calls are TRBV6-5 and TRBJ1-2; D is possibly TRBD1 (5 bases). CDR3 length: 15 residues. V was trimmed by 6 bases and J by 3 bases, leaving 17 bases between them. Germline lookup yields CDR1 MNHEY and CDR2 SVGAGI.

The CDR3 here is CSALTGRDGYTF. The CDR3 DNA follows: TGCAGCGCCCTGACAGGAAGAGATGGCTACACCTTC. The chain uses TRBV29-1 and TRBJ1-2; possibly TRBD1 for D (6 bases). The CDR3 consists of 12 residues. Per the germline V gene, CDR1 is SQVTM and CDR2 is ANQGSEA. With 7 bases removed from V and 6 bases from J, the gap between germline ends came to 15 bases.

V usage is TRBV27 and J usage is TRBJ2-7; 8 positions agree with TRBD1. V lost 3 bases, J lost 4 bases, and 8 bases stayed unmatched. The CDR3 runs to 15 residues. CDR1 is MNHEY, CDR2 SMNVEV, per germline (reference sequence). This CDR3 reads CASSFSGRGLYEQYF. The CDR3 bases are TGTGCCAGCAGTTTTTCCGGCAGGGGGCTATACGAGCAGTACTTC.

This rearrangement joins TRBV28 to TRBJ2-1; 10 bases map to TRBD2. Germline-derived CDR1 and CDR2 are MDHEN and SYDVKM. The CDR3 extends over 16 amino acids. V lost 7 bases and J lost 4; bases outside the gene matches: 10. The CDR3 region has the DNA TGTGCCAGCACTCCCTCCCCTAGCGGGGGATACAATGAGCAGTTCTTC. Translated, it gives CASTPSPSGGYNEQFF.

The gene calls are TRBV29-1 and TRBJ2-1, with TRBD2 matching over 9 bases. CDR1 and CDR2 from the germline V gene are SQVTM and ANQGSEA. The CDR3 is 13 residues long. After removal of 5 bases from V and 6 bases from J, the junction contained 5 bases not matched to a gene. This CDR3 reads CSVTGTSRNEQFF. The DNA of the CDR3 is TGCAGCGTTACCGGGACTAGCCGCAATGAGCAGTTCTTC.

This rearrangement joins TRBV7-6 to TRBJ1-3, with TRBD1 matching over 7 bases. The V gene end was trimmed by 5 bases and the J gene end by 4 bases; junction bases not matched to a gene: 5. CDR3 size: 14 residues. Germline CDR1 SGHVS, CDR2 FNYEAQ. In DNA form, the CDR3 reads TGTGCCAGCAGCGGGACAGTAGGGGGAAACACCATATATTTT. Translation: CASSGTVGGNTIYF. The full variable domain, in which reference TRBV7-6 and TRBJ1-3 provide the parts outside the CDR3, is GAGVSQSPRYKVTKRGQDVALRCDPISGHVSLYWYRQALGQGPEFLTYFNYEAQQDKSGLPNDRFSAERPEGSISTLTIQRTEQRDSAMYRCASSGTVGGNTIYFGEGSWLTVV.

This chain connects TRBV7-2 to TRBJ2-1; perhaps TRBD1 as D (6 bases). Germline assignment: CDR1 SGHTA and CDR2 FQGNSA. V was clipped by 4 bases and J by 3 bases, with 10 bases between them. CDR3 length: 14 amino acids. The CDR3 DNA reads TGTGCCAGCAGCTGGATAGGGGGCTACAATGAGCAGTTCTTC. This gives the protein CASSWIGGYNEQFF.

The chain links TRBV9 to TRBJ2-2; perhaps TRBD2 as D (6 bases). Trimming stripped 3 bases from V and 5 bases from J, with 11 bases between. CDR1 and CDR2 (germline): SGDLS, YYNGEE. CDR3 length: 14 residues. CDR3 sequence (DNA): TGTGCCAGCAGCGGACTAGGCCAGACCGGGGAGCTGTTTTTT. Translating it yields CASSGLGQTGELFF.

The CDR3 sequence is CASSPGVAGLSYEQYF. The DNA of the CDR3 is TGTGCCAGCAGCCCGGGGGTGGCGGGCTTGTCCTACGAGCAGTACTTC. The chain carries TRBV27 and TRBJ2-7, with D maybe TRBD2 (6 bases). CDR1 and CDR2 (germline): MNHEY, SMNVEV (reference sequence). The CDR3 is 16 residues long. V lost 6 bases and J 1 base, leaving 19 bases between the germline ends.

This clone was counted only a few times. The rearrangement links TRBV9 to TRBJ2-2; TRBD1 might be the D (5 bases). This CDR3 has 15 amino acids. Germline CDR1 reads SGDLS; CDR2 reads YYNGEE. Trimming pared 0 bases from V and 1 base from J, leaving 7 bases between. The CDR3 DNA reads as TGTGCCAGCAGCGTAGGACAGTTGAACACCGGGGAGCTGTTTTTT. Translated, it gives CASSVGQLNTGELFF.

This sequence joins TRBV7-9 and TRBJ1-3, with TRBD1 matching 7 bases. Trimming at V came to 4 bases and at J to 8 bases, leaving 8 bases not matched to a gene. Germline values: CDR1 SEHNR, CDR2 FQNEAQ (reference sequence). The length of the CDR3 is 14 residues. CDR3 loop: CASSYTGEKDTIYF. CDR3 coding DNA: TGTGCCAGCAGCTACACAGGGGAGAAGGACACCATATATTTT.

This clone was observed a single time. This rearrangement joins TRBV19 to TRBJ2-2, with D perhaps TRBD1 (6 bases). V shed 7 bases and J shed 8 bases, with 14 bases lying between them. The germline V gene has CDR1 LNHDA and CDR2 SQIVND (reference sequence). The CDR3 loop spans 13 amino acids. Written as DNA, the CDR3 is TGTGCCAGTACCATACAGGGTGTGGGGGAGCTGTTTTTT. Its protein is CASTIQGVGELFF.